This T cell receptor (beta chain) was observed in a study of T cell changes during pregnancy in multiple sclerosis. J was trimmed by 5 bases and V by 2 bases; bases with no gene match: 5. The V gene's germline CDR1 is GTSNPN and CDR2 SVGIG (reference sequence). CDR3 length: 15 amino acids. The assay was immunoSEQ multiplex PCR, and TCRdb's table has in-frame clones only and misses some. The data hold around 70,000 clones, with about 90% observed a single time. Specimen: peripheral blood, collected in the first trimester of pregnancy. This clonotype was obtained from a female donor in good health, enrolled as a control in a pregnancy study. The chain joins TRBV30 to TRBJ2-3; 12 positions match TRBD2. CDR3 coding DNA: TGTGCCTGGAGTAAAAAGGGACTAGCGGGAGATACGCAGTATTTT. Encoded protein: CAWSKKGLAGDTQYF.